The present T cell receptor (beta chain) was sequenced within a study of neurological immune-mediated disorders. The authors made cDNA by 5'RACE with 10-nucleotide random UMIs. TCRdb reprocessed the 5' RACE reads via MiXCR and lists one record per CDR3 protein. The table shows under 20,000 distinct CDR3 sequences, with about a quarter occurring only once. V lost 6 bases, J lost 0 bases, and 9 bases lay in between. Looked up from germline, CDR1 is DFQATT and CDR2 is SNEGSKA (reference sequence). The CDR3 totals 12 residues. Study results and caveats: HTLV-1-associated myelopathy showed the most TCR clonal expansion; multiple sclerosis the least, below healthy controls. Private repertoires in all groups were suggested, as expanded clones shared no CDR3 amino acid sequences across subjects.

Regarding this clonotype: Its cognate antigen is unknown.

What was sequenced was PBMCs. This receptor was taken from a man aged 45-60 years with HTLV-1-associated myelopathy (HAM/TSP). The chain joins TRBV20-1 to TRBJ2-7, with D perhaps TRBD1 (6 bases). The CDR3 nucleotides are TGCAGTGCCCGGGGACACTCCTACGAGCAGTACTTC. Amino acids: CSARGHSYEQYF.